These 24 T cell receptor beta chains came from one sample sequenced in a study of CD8 T cells in Susac syndrome. When the RNA was reverse transcribed, random hexamers were used with an input of roughly 0.5 to 1 ug. One entry per CDR3 protein results from TCRdb running MiXCR on the immunoSEQ multiplex PCR reads. Among fewer than 200,000 distinct CDR3 sequences listed, approximately 94% were seen once. Sample: CD4+ T cells from PBMCs. The receptors originated from a human donor with Susac syndrome.

The V and J genes are TRBV4-2 and TRBJ2-5; D might be TRBD2 (7 bases). CDR3 length equals 16 residues. Germline values: CDR1 LGHNA, CDR2 YNFKEQ. Trimming stripped 4 bases from V and 5 bases from J, with 20 bases between. The DNA of the CDR3 is TGTGCCAGCAGCCGGCGACTAGCAGGGGAGGTGGAGACCCAGTACTTC. This translates into CASSRRLAGEVETQYF.

J is TRBJ2-3 and V is TRBV3-1; the D gene is possibly TRBD2 (5 bases). The CDR3 is made up of 14 amino acids. The V and J ends lost 1 base and 5 bases respectively, with 10 bases between them. Per germline, CDR1 LGHDT and CDR2 YNNKEL (reference sequence). CDR3 DNA: TGTGCCAGCAGCCAAGGGTACGCGGGAGATACGCAGTATTTT. This sequence encodes CASSQGYAGDTQYF.

The V and J genes are TRBV7-9 and TRBJ2-5; the match to TRBD1 covers 8 bases. CDR3 length equals 15 residues. The germline CDR1 and CDR2 sequences are SEHNR and FQNEAQ (reference sequence). Unmatched junction bases numbered 9, after V lost 5 bases and J lost 4 bases. CDR3 amino acids: CASSQGAKGGETQYF. CDR3 nucleotides: TGTGCCAGCAGCCAGGGGGCGAAAGGGGGAGAGACCCAGTACTTC. The full variable domain, completed using reference TRBV7-9 and TRBJ2-5, is DTGVSQNPRHKITKRGQNVTFRCDPISEHNRLYWYRQTLGQGPEFLTYFQNEAQLEKSRLLSDRFSAERPKGSFSTLEIQRTEQGDSAMYLCASSQGAKGGETQYFGPGTRLLVL.

The chain recombines TRBV9 with TRBJ2-1; TRBD2 matches at 12 bases. With 3 bases clipped from V and 8 bases from J, the junction kept 6 bases outside the gene matches. Germline loops: CDR1 SGDLS, CDR2 YYNGEE. This CDR3 spans 15 amino acids. The CDR3, as DNA: TGTGCCAGCAGCGAAGCCGGGACTAGCGGGTATGAGCAGTTCTTC. Its translation is CASSEAGTSGYEQFF.

This clonotype was counted a single time. J is TRBJ2-1 and V is TRBV29-1, with 7 positions matching TRBD1. V gave up 5 bases and J gave up 4 bases; unmatched junction bases: 5. The length of the CDR3 is 13 residues. Germline values: CDR1 SQVTM, CDR2 ANQGSEA. In nucleotides, the CDR3 is TGCAGCGTTTTTGGGACAGCGTACAATGAGCAGTTCTTC. As protein: CSVFGTAYNEQFF.

The V call is TRBV29-1, the J call TRBJ1-2; a possible D gene is TRBD1 (6 bases). Germline values: CDR1 SQVTM, CDR2 ANQGSEA. With 0 bases removed from V and 8 bases from J, the gap between germline ends came to 19 bases. The CDR3 covers 15 residues. In nucleotides, the CDR3 is TGCAGCGTTGAAGATCTCCCCCACAGGGTGGGAGGCTACACCTTC. The encoded protein is CSVEDLPHRVGGYTF.

This clonotype has a single count. J is TRBJ2-2 and V is TRBV2; the D is unclear. CDR1 is SNHLY, CDR2 FYNNEI, per germline. The CDR3 runs 13 residues. V dropped 7 bases and J dropped 1 base, with 7 bases sitting between them. As DNA, the CDR3 is TGTGCCAGCAATCCTATGAACACCGGGGAGCTGTTTTTT. Amino acids: CASNPMNTGELFF.

The CDR3 here is CSARLTSDPGNTIYF. CDR3 DNA: TGCAGTGCTAGACTAACTTCAGACCCTGGAAACACCATATATTTT. The V call is TRBV20-1, the J call TRBJ1-3; D is ambiguous. The CDR3 has 15 amino acids. CDR1 and CDR2 from the germline V gene are DFQATT and SNEGSKA (reference sequence). The V end lost 2 bases, the J end lost 2 bases, and 13 bases lay between the germline ends.

The J gene is TRBJ2-1, the V gene TRBV20-1, with TRBD2 matching 10 bases. V lost 6 bases, J lost 5 bases, and 7 bases stayed unmatched. This CDR3 spans 14 amino acids. Germline loops: CDR1 DFQATT, CDR2 SNEGSKA (reference sequence). Here the CDR3 DNA reads TGCAGTGCCAGGAGCGGGGGGGCCCACAATGAGCAGTTCTTC. This encodes CSARSGGAHNEQFF.

V gene TRBV30 combines with J gene TRBJ1-1; D gene ambiguous. CDR1 is GTSNPN and CDR2 is SVGIG in the germline V gene (reference sequence). The CDR3 totals 13 residues. The V end lost 2 bases, the J end lost 8 bases, and 15 bases lay between the germline ends. The CDR3 region has the DNA TGTGCCTGGAGTACGACCCTCAAGACGGAAGCTTTCTTT. Its protein is CAWSTTLKTEAFF. The complete variable domain, with remaining parts taken from reference TRBV30 and TRBJ1-1, reads SQTIHQWPATLVQPVGSPLSLECTVEGTSNPNLYWYRQAAGRGLQLLFYSVGIGQISSEVPQNLSASRPQDRQFILSSKKLLLSDSGFYLCAWSTTLKTEAFFGQGTRLTVV.

The rearrangement uses TRBV3-1 and TRBJ2-5; the D is unclear. The CDR3 has 14 residues. V lost 1 base and J 5 bases, leaving 11 bases between the germline ends. The germline gives CDR1 LGHDT, CDR2 YNNKEL (reference sequence). The CDR3 loop reads CASSQGRLSETQYF. Written as DNA, the CDR3 is TGTGCCAGCAGCCAAGGGAGACTTTCGGAGACCCAGTACTTC.

V gene TRBV12-3 or TRBV12-4 combines with J gene TRBJ1-1; perhaps TRBD1 as D (5 bases). V lost 6 bases and J 2 bases, leaving 16 bases between the germline ends. The CDR3 runs 15 residues. The CDR3 DNA follows: TGTGCCAGCAGACTCGGGTCCCAGGGAAACACTGAAGCTTTCTTT. Translated: CASRLGSQGNTEAFF.

The chain is built from TRBV5-1 and TRBJ1-1; the D is unclear. Germline V CDR1 and CDR2: SGHRS, YFSETQ. The germline V and J ends were trimmed by 0 bases and 7 bases, with 10 bases remaining between them. This CDR3 contains 13 residues. Here the CDR3 reads CASSLGGENEAFF. In DNA form, the CDR3 reads TGCGCCAGCAGCTTGGGTGGAGAGAATGAAGCTTTCTTT.

The gene calls are TRBV12-3 or TRBV12-4 and TRBJ2-1; 9 positions match TRBD1. This CDR3 contains 15 residues. V lost 7 bases to trimming and J lost 7 bases; unmatched junction nucleotides: 11. The CDR3 sequence is CASTLTGGKANEQFF. Written as DNA, the CDR3 is TGTGCCAGCACCCTGACAGGGGGTAAGGCAAATGAGCAGTTCTTC.

The chain has TRBV13 and TRBJ2-1; the match to TRBD2 covers 7 bases. Germline CDR1 reads PRHDT; CDR2 reads FYEKMQ (reference sequence). J was trimmed by 8 bases and V by 5 bases; bases with no gene match: 9. The CDR3 loop spans 14 amino acids. The CDR3 DNA is TGTGCCAGCAGCCCCAACCGACTAGCATATGAGCAGTTCTTC. It encodes CASSPNRLAYEQFF.

The chain's CDR3 is CASSPTQGGNEQFF. The CDR3 nucleotides are TGTGCCAGCTCACCAACACAGGGGGGCAATGAGCAGTTCTTC. The genes are TRBV18 and TRBJ2-1, with 8 bases matching TRBD1. Trimming removed 2 bases from V and 6 bases from J; junction bases left unmatched: 3. The CDR3 has 14 residues. Germline CDR1 and CDR2: KGHSH and LQKENI.

The chain has TRBV2 and TRBJ2-5; possibly TRBD1 for D (5 bases). V was pared by 7 bases and J by 1 base, with 10 bases between. The CDR3 has 13 amino acids. From germline, CDR1 is SNHLY and CDR2 FYNNEI. The CDR3 is CASIRGSQETQYF. In nucleotides, the CDR3 is TGTGCCAGCATTAGGGGTTCCCAAGAGACCCAGTACTTC. Supplemented by reference TRBV2 and TRBJ2-5, the full variable domain reads EPEVTQTPSHQVTQMGQEVILRCVPISNHLYFYWYRQILGQKVEFLVSFYNNEISEKSEIFDDQFSVERPDGSNFTLKIRSTKLEDSAMYFCASIRGSQETQYFGPGTRLLVL.

Here the CDR3 reads CSVGGSGGDLNTEAFF. In DNA, the CDR3 is TGCAGCGTTGGGGGGTCAGGGGGCGATTTGAACACTGAAGCTTTCTTT. The rearrangement links TRBV29-1 to TRBJ1-1; 8 bases fit TRBD1. This CDR3 has 16 residues. CDR1 SQVTM and CDR2 ANQGSEA come from the germline V gene. The ends lost 4 bases at V and 0 bases at J; junction bases unmatched: 10.

The V call is TRBV20-1, the J call TRBJ1-5, with D hard to call. Germline-derived CDR1 and CDR2 are DFQATT and SNEGSKA (reference sequence). The CDR3 is 12 residues long. V shed 2 bases and J shed 3 bases, with 5 bases lying between them. The CDR3 region has the DNA TGCAGTGCTAGACCCCCCAATCAGCCCCAGCATTTT. Protein sequence: CSARPPNQPQHF.

This clonotype was observed once. The chain couples TRBV5-1 to TRBJ2-2, with no clear D. The CDR3 contains 16 residues. In germline, CDR1 is SGHRS, CDR2 YFSETQ. V was pared by 1 base and J by 0 bases, with 10 bases between. The CDR3 spells CASSLWQHPNTGELFF. The DNA for the CDR3 is TGCGCCAGCAGCTTGTGGCAACACCCGAACACCGGGGAGCTGTTTTTT.

This chain uses TRBV12-3 or TRBV12-4 with TRBJ1-5, with a tentative D call TRBD1 (6 bases). Trimming shortened V by 11 bases and J by 6 bases, and 17 bases separated the two germline ends. The CDR3 runs to 13 residues. This CDR3 reads CASSRGAGQPQHF. The CDR3 nucleotides read TGTGCCTCTAGCCGGGGGGCGGGTCAGCCCCAGCATTTT.

V gene TRBV20-1 combines with J gene TRBJ1-6, with D perhaps TRBD1 (5 bases). The CDR3 is 16 amino acids. Germline V gene data show CDR1 as DFQATT and CDR2 as SNEGSKA (reference sequence). Trimming pared 0 bases from V and 7 bases from J, leaving 16 bases between. In DNA form, the CDR3 reads TGCAGTGCTAGAGATTCGGGAAGGGGAGACAATTCACCCCTCCACTTT. This codes for CSARDSGRGDNSPLHF.

The chain combines TRBV7-2 with TRBJ1-1; TRBD1 is a possible D gene (6 bases). Germline-derived CDR1 and CDR2 are SGHTA and FQGNSA. Trimming left V 3 bases short and J 5 bases short, with 10 bases between. CDR3 length: 13 residues. The CDR3 bases are TGTGCCAGCAGCTTCGGGCAGGGGACTGAAGCTTTCTTT. Encoded protein: CASSFGQGTEAFF.

This rearrangement joins TRBV7-9 to TRBJ2-1; D is ambiguous. Germline CDR1 SEHNR, CDR2 FQNEAQ (reference sequence). The CDR3 has 15 amino acids. Trimming removed 5 bases at V and 0 bases at J, with 11 bases between. DNA of the CDR3: TGTGCCAGCAGCCACGGGTCAAGCTCCTACAATGAGCAGTTCTTC. Translating it yields CASSHGSSSYNEQFF. Full variable domain (missing parts from reference TRBV7-9 and TRBJ2-1): DTGVSQNPRHKITKRGQNVTFRCDPISEHNRLYWYRQTLGQGPEFLTYFQNEAQLEKSRLLSDRFSAERPKGSFSTLEIQRTEQGDSAMYLCASSHGSSSYNEQFFGPGTRLTVL.